A single sample is the source of the 9 T cell receptor beta chains below, sequenced in a study of PD-1 blockade in classical Hodgkin lymphoma. Some clones are missing from TCRdb's copy, which holds only in-frame ones; the method was immunoSEQ multiplex PCR. The sample has some 25,000 clones, roughly two thirds seen once. All patients experienced relapse after autologous stem cell transplantation, and brentuximab vedotin exposure was variable. Sequenced material: peripheral blood mononuclear cells (PBMCs), taken before the second cycle of nivolumab. These TCRs come from a human donor with classical Hodgkin lymphoma.

This clone was found a few times. V gene TRBV28 combines with J gene TRBJ1-2, with D possibly matching TRBD1 (5 bases). The CDR3 has 15 amino acids. Between the trimmed V and J ends, which lost 4 bases and 4 bases, there was a span of 16 bases. Per the germline V gene, CDR1 is MDHEN and CDR2 is SYDVKM. In nucleotides, the CDR3 is TGTGCCAGCAGTTCCCGGGCAGGGCGACCCTATGGCTACACCTTC. Translation gives CASSSRAGRPYGYTF.

The chain joins TRBV5-6 to TRBJ2-3; no clear D gene. The CDR3 is made up of 15 amino acids. The germline V gene encodes CDR1 SGHDT and CDR2 YYEEEE. The germline V and J ends were trimmed by 4 bases and 0 bases, with 12 bases remaining between them. The CDR3 here is CASSRGEASTDTQYF. In DNA, the CDR3 is TGTGCCAGCAGCCGTGGAGAGGCTAGCACAGATACGCAGTATTTT. Variable domain in full (rest from reference TRBV5-6 and TRBJ2-3): DAGVTQSPTHLIKTRGQQVTLRCSPKSGHDTVSWYQQALGQGPQFIFQYYEEEERQRGNFPDRFSGHQFPNYSSELNVNALLLGDSALYLCASSRGEASTDTQYFGPGTRLTVL.

This clone is a singleton in its sample. V and J are TRBV6-5 and TRBJ2-7; perhaps TRBD1 as D (5 bases). Germline V CDR1 and CDR2: MNHEY, SVGAGI. The CDR3 is made up of 15 amino acids. Trimming cost V 5 bases and J 2 bases, with 16 bases left between them. The CDR3 reads CASSLTQGSPYEQYF. Written as DNA, the CDR3 is TGTGCCAGCAGTCTTACCCAGGGTTCCCCCTACGAGCAGTACTTC.

The chain has TRBV7-2 and TRBJ2-5, with a possible D match to TRBD1 (5 bases). CDR1 SGHTA and CDR2 FQGNSA come from the germline V gene. The CDR3 has 16 residues. Trimming left V 1 base short and J 0 bases short, with 12 bases between. This chain's CDR3 is CASSLEAGHYQETQYF. The CDR3, as DNA: TGTGCCAGCAGCTTAGAGGCCGGACATTACCAAGAGACCCAGTACTTC. Together with reference TRBV7-2 and TRBJ2-5, the CDR3 gives the full variable domain: GAGVSQSPSNKVTEKGKDVELRCDPISGHTALYWYRQSLGQGLEFLIYFQGNSAPDKSGLPSDRFSAERTGGSVSTLTIQRTQQEDSAVYLCASSLEAGHYQETQYFGPGTRLLVL.

The chain links TRBV28 to TRBJ1-5; the match to TRBD1 covers 9 bases. Germline CDR1 and CDR2: MDHEN and SYDVKM. This CDR3 has 15 residues. J gave up 7 bases and V 4 bases, and 8 bases lay outside the gene matches. In nucleotides, the CDR3 is TGTGCCAGCAGTTCGCTCGACAGGGGGACACAGCCCCAGCATTTT. This gives the protein CASSSLDRGTQPQHF.

The V and J genes are TRBV7-9 and TRBJ2-4; D possibly corresponds to TRBD1 (6 bases). Per the germline V gene, CDR1 is SEHNR and CDR2 is FQNEAQ (reference sequence). CDR3 length: 16 amino acids. Trimming removed 5 bases at V and 0 bases at J, with 14 bases between. Here the CDR3 reads CASSEGQSLAKNIQYF. DNA of the CDR3: TGTGCCAGCAGCGAAGGACAGAGTCTAGCCAAAAACATTCAGTACTTC.

The CDR3 DNA reads TGCGCCAGCAGCCAAGATTTCGCCATTAGGTCTGGGGTCTATGGCTACACCTTC. Amino acids: CASSQDFAIRSGVYGYTF. This sequence joins TRBV4-1 and TRBJ1-2; D uncertain. Per the germline V gene, CDR1 is MGHRA and CDR2 is YSYEKL. Between the trimmed V and J ends, which lost 0 bases and 4 bases, there was a span of 21 bases. The CDR3 loop spans 18 amino acids.

The J gene is TRBJ1-4, the V gene TRBV18; D remains ambiguous. Germline V CDR1 and CDR2: KGHSH, LQKENI. With 2 bases removed from V and 3 bases from J, the gap between germline ends came to 4 bases. This CDR3 region has 13 residues. Written as DNA, the CDR3 is TGTGCCAGCTCACCAGGGCCTAATGAAAAACTGTTTTTT. Protein sequence: CASSPGPNEKLFF. Full variable domain (rest looked up from reference TRBV18 and TRBJ1-4): NAGVMQNPRHLVRRRGQEARLRCSPMKGHSHVYWYRQLPEEGLKFMVYLQKENIIDESGMPKERFSAEFPKEGPSILRIQQVVRGDSAAYFCASSPGPNEKLFFGSGTQLSVL.

CDR3 DNA sequence: TGCAGCGTCCGGACAGGGGGGAACACTGAAGCTTTCTTT. The encoded protein is CSVRTGGNTEAFF. This chain connects TRBV29-1 to TRBJ1-1; 10 bases are a match to TRBD1. CDR3 length: 13 amino acids. Trimming at V came to 6 bases and at J to 1 base, leaving 2 bases not matched to a gene. Per the germline V gene, CDR1 is SQVTM and CDR2 is ANQGSEA.